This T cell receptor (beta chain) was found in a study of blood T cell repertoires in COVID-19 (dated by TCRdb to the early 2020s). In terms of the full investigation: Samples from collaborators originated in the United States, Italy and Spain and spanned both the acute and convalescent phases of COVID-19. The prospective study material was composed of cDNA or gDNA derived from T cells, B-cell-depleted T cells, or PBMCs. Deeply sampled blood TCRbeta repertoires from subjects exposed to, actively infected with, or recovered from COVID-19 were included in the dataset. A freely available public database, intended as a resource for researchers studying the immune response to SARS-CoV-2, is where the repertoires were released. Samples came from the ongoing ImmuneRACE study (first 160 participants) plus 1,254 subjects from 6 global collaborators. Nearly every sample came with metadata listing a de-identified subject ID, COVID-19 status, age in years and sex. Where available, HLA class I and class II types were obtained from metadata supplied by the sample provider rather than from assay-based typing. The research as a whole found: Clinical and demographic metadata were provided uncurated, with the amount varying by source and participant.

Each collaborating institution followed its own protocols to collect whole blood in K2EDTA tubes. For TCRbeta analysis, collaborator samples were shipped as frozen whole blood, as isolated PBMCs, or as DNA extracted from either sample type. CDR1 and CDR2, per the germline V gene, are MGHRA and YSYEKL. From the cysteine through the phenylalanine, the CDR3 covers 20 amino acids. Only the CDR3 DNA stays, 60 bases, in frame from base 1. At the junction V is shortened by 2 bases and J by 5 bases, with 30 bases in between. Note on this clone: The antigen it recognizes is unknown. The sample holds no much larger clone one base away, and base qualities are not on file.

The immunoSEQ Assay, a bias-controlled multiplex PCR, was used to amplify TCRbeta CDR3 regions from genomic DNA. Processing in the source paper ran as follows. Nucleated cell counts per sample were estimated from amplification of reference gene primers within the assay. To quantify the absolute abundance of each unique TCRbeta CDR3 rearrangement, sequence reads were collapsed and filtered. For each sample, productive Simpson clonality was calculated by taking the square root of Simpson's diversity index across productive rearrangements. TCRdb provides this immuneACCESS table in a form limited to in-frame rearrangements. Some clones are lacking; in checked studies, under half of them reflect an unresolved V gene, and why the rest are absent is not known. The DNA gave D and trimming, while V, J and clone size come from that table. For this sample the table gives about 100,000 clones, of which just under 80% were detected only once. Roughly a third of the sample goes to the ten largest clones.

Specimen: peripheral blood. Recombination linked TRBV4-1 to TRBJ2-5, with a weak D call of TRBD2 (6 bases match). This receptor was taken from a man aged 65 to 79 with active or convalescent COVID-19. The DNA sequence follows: TGCGCCAGCAGCCAAAGCTTTCTCGGGGAACTAGGGGACGGAGGGGAGACCCAGTACTTC. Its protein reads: CASSQSFLGELGDGGETQYF.